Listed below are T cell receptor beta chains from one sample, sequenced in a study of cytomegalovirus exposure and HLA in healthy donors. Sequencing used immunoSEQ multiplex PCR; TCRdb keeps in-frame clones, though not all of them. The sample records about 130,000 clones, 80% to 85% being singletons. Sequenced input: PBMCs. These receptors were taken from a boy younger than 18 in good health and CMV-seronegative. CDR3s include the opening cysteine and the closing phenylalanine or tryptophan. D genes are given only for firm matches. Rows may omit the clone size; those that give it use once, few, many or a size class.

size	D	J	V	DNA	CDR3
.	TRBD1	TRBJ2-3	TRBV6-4	TGTGCCAGCAGCCGGACAGGGGGCGTTGGTCCAGATACGCAGTATTTT	CASSRTGGVGPDTQYF
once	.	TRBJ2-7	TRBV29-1	TGCAGCGTTGAAGATCTGTCCTACGAGCAGTACTTC	CSVEDLSYEQYF
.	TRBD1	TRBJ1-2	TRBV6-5	TGTGCCAGCACCAGGACAGGGAACTATGGCTACACCTTC	CASTRTGNYGYTF
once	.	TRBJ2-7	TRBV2	TGTGCCAGCAGTGAAGAGGGGAGGAGAGGCTACGAGCAGTACTTC	CASSEEGRRGYEQYF
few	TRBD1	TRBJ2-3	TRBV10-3	TGTGCCACCCGGGACAGCTACACAGATACGCAGTATTTT	CATRDSYTDTQYF
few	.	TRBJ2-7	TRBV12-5	TGTGCTAGTGGTTTGGTAGGACTGAACGAGCAGTACTTC	CASGLVGLNEQYF
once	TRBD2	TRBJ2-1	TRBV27	TGTGCCAGCAGCAGACTAGCGGGAGCTAATGAGCAGTTCTTC	CASSRLAGANEQFF
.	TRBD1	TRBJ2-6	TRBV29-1	TGCAGCGTAGATGCCGGGGACAGACTCAACGTCCTGACTTTC	CSVDAGDRLNVLTF
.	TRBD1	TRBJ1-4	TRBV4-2	TGTGCCAGCAGCCAAGAGCAGGGACAGCCTAATGAAAAACTGTTTTTT	CASSQEQGQPNEKLFF
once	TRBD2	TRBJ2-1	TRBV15	TGTGACACCAGCAGAGGAGCGGGAGAGATGGATGAGCAGTTCTTC	CDTSRGAGEMDEQFF
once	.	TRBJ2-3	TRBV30	TGTGCCTGGAGTTCAGGGAGCACAGATACGCAGTATTTT	CAWSSGSTDTQYF
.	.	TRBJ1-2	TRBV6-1	TGTGCCAGCAGTACTGAAGGGAGGGAAGGGTATGGCTACACCTTC	CASSTEGREGYGYTF
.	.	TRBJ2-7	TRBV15	TGTGCCACCAGCAGAGAACCCTTTCGGGAGCAGTACTTC	CATSREPFREQYF
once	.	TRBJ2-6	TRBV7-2	TGTGCCAGCAGCCTCCCACACAGGGCTGGGGCCAACGTCCTGACTTTC	CASSLPHRAGANVLTF
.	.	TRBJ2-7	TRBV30	TGTGCCTGGAGTGTACGACGGGTCTCCTACGAGCAGTACTTC	CAWSVRRVSYEQYF
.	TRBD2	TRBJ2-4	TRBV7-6	TGTGCCAGCAGCGTTGACGGCGGGGGCATTCAGTACTTC	CASSVDGGGIQYF
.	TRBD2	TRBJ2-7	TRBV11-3	TGTGCCAGCAGCAAAGAAAGCGGGAGGTACGAGCAGTACTTC	CASSKESGRYEQYF
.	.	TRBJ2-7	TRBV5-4	TGTGCCAGCAGCAGGTTTGGGGGGAGCTACGAGCAGTACTTC	CASSRFGGSYEQYF
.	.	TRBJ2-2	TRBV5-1	TGCGCCAGCAGCTTAGTGACTACCGACACCGGGGAGCTGTTTTTT	CASSLVTTDTGELFF
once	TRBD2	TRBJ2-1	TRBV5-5	TGTGCCAGCAGCTTGGAGGCGGGAGCCTACAATGAGCAGTTCTTC	CASSLEAGAYNEQFF
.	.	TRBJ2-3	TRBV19	TGTGCCAGTAGTCCCAATAGCGGTAGCACAGATACGCAGTATTTT	CASSPNSGSTDTQYF
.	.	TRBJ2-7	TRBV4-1	TGCGCCAGCAGCCAAAGAACCGAATGGAGTAACTCCTACGAGCAGTACTTC	CASSQRTEWSNSYEQYF
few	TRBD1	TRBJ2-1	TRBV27	TGTGCCAGCAGTTGGGTGGGACAGGGCTACAATGAGCAGTTCTTC	CASSWVGQGYNEQFF
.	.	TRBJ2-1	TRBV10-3	TGTGCCATCAGTGAGCCATCGACTGGAAATGAGCAGTTCTTC	CAISEPSTGNEQFF
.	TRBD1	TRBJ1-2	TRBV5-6	TGTGCCAGCAGCTCCGGGACAGGGGGCGCCTGGAACTATGGCTACACCTTC	CASSSGTGGAWNYGYTF
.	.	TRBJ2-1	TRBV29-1	TGCAGCGTCGGTCGGCAGCGGAGCTCCTACAATGAGCAGTTCTTC	CSVGRQRSSYNEQFF
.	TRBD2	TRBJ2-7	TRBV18	TGTGCCAGCTCACCAGGAGCGGGAGGGCCCTCAGAGTACTTC	CASSPGAGGPSEYF
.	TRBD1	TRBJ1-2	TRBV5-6	TGTGCCAGCAGCTTACAGGGGGCAGACTATGGCTACACCTTC	CASSLQGADYGYTF
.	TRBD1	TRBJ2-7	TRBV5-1	TGCGCCAGCAGCGGTGGTGGGACAGGGTTATACGAGCAGTACTTC	CASSGGGTGLYEQYF
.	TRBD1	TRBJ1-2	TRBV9	TGTGCCAGCGATCGGGCAGGGGGCTATGGCTACACCTTC	CASDRAGGYGYTF
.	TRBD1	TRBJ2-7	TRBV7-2	TGTGCCAGCAGCTTAGGAGGGACAGGGTACGAGCAGTACTTC	CASSLGGTGYEQYF